The clone carrying this TCR beta chain ranks as medium-sized. V lost 1 base to trimming and J lost 4 bases, with 14 bases between them. The CDR3 consists of 16 residues. Germline CDR1 and CDR2: MGHRA and YSYEKL. TCRdb's table, derived via immunoSEQ multiplex PCR, lists solely in-frame clones and lacks some. The table has 99,000 or so clones, about four fifths seen once. This sample was taken from a study of control samples from healthy donors and cancer patients. The chain couples TRBV4-1 to TRBJ1-5, with a possible D match to TRBD1 (5 bases). This receptor was obtained from a woman in her forties or fifties in good health. The sequencing sample was made of blood. The CDR3 nucleotides are TGCGCCAGCAGCCAAGCGGGTATCGGGGCTAATCAGCCCCAGCATTTT. Its translation: CASSQAGIGANQPQHF.